Sequencing of this TCR beta chain was carried out in a study of T cell repertoires in aging, cancer and after chemotherapy. Multiplex touch-down PCR with TRB-A/B primers amplified rearranged V-D-J TRB sequences. TCRdb fed the multiplex PCR reads into MiXCR, producing one record per CDR3 protein. This sample carries around 3,000 distinct CDR3 sequences, 20% to 25% of them seen once, and the ten largest clones take approximately 40%. Amplification of TCR beta used genomic DNA extracted from peripheral blood. Trimming removed 5 bases at V and 2 bases at J, with 19 bases between. The CDR3 has 15 residues. Germline V gene sequence: CDR1 DFQATT, CDR2 SNEGSKA (reference sequence).

This rearrangement joins TRBV20-1 to TRBJ2-7; a weak D match, TRBD2 (7 bases). Sequencing was done on a sample of blood. This TCR was sampled from a human donor with a blood cancer. CDR3: CSAPRGASSTYEQYF. As DNA, the CDR3 is TGCAGTGCTCCCCGGGGGGCTAGCAGCACCTACGAGCAGTACTTC.